This T cell receptor (beta chain) comes out of a study of blood T cell repertoires in COVID-19. At the level of the study: Sources were T cells, B-cell-depleted T cells, or PBMCs; the material itself was cDNA or gDNA.

Only in-frame clones appear in the TCRdb table, and some are missing; sequencing was by immunoSEQ multiplex PCR. This sample has around 56,000 clones, with 80% found just once. Deletions cut 6 bases from V and 2 bases from J, with 10 bases between. The germline CDR1 and CDR2 sequences are SNHLY and FYNNEI. The CDR3 loop spans 13 amino acids. This TCR derives from a man aged 55-75 years with acute or convalescent COVID-19. The chain carries TRBV2 and TRBJ2-5; D gene ambiguous. The sample taken for sequencing was peripheral blood. The CDR3 reads CASSRVQQETQYF. CDR3 DNA: TGTGCCAGCAGCCGGGTCCAACAAGAGACCCAGTACTTC.